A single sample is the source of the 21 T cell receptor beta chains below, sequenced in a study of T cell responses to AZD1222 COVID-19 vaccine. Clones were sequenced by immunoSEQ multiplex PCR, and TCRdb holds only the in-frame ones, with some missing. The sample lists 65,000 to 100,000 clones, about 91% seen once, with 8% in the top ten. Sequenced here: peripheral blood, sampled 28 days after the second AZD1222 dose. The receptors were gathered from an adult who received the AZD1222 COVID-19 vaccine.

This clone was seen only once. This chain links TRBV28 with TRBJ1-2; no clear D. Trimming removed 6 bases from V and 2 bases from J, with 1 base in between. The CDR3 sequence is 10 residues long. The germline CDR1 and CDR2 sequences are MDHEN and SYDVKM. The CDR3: CASRNYGYTF. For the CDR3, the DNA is TGTGCCAGCAGGAACTATGGCTACACCTTC.

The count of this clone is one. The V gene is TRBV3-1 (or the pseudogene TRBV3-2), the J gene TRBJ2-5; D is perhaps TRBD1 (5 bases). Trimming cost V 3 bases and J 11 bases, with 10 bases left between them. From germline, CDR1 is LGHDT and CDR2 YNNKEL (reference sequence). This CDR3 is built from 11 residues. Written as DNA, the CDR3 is TGTGCCAGCAGCCAGCGAGACAGACAGTACTTC. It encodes CASSQRDRQYF.

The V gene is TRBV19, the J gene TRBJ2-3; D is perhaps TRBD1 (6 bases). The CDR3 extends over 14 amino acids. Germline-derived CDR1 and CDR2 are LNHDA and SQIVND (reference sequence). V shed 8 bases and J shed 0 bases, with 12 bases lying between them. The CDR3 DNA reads TGTGCCAGTCGACAGGCATCTAGCACAGATACGCAGTATTTT. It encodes CASRQASSTDTQYF.

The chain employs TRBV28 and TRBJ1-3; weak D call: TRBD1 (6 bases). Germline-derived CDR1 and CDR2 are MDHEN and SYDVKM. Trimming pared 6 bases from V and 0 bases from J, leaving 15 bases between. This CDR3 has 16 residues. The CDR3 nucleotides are TGTGCCAGCAGCTCCACGGGACACCACTCTGGAAACACCATATATTTT. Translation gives CASSSTGHHSGNTIYF.

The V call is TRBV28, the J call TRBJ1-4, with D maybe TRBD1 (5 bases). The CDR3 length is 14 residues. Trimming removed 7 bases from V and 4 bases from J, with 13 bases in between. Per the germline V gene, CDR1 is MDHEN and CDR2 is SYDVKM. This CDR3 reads CASTPDTLNEKLFF. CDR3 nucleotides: TGTGCCAGCACCCCGGACACGCTTAATGAAAAACTGTTTTTT.

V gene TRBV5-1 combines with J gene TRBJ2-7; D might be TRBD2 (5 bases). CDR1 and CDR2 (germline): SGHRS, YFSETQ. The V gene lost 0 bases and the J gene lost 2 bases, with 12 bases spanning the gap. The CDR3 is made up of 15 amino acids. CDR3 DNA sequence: TGCGCCAGCAGCTTGGCCGTGGGAGTGGCCTACGAGCAGTACTTC. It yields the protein CASSLAVGVAYEQYF.

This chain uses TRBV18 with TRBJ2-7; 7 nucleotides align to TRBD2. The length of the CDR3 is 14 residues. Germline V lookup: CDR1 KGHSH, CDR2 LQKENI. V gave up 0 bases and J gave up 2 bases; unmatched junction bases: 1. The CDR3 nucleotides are TGTGCCAGCTCACCACCGGGAGGGCCCTACGAGCAGTACTTC. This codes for CASSPPGGPYEQYF.

The CDR3 nucleotides read TGTGCCATCAGCGGACGCTCACAGTACGAGCAGTACTTC. It yields the protein CAISGRSQYEQYF. The gene calls are TRBV10-3 and TRBJ2-7; D not resolved. CDR3 length equals 13 residues. From germline, CDR1 is ENHRY and CDR2 SYGVKD. Trimming shortened V by 6 bases and J by 4 bases, and 13 bases separated the two germline ends.

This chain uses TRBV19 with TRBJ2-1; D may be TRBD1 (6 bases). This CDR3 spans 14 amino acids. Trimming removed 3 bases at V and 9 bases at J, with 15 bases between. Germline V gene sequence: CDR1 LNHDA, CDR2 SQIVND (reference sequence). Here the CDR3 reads CASSIRGWGREQFF. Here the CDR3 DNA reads TGTGCCAGTAGTATTAGAGGTTGGGGGCGTGAGCAGTTCTTC.

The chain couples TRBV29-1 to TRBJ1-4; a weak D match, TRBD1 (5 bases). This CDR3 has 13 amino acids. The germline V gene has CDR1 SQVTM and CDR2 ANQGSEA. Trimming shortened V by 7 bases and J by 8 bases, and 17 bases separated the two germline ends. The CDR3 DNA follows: TGCAGCGGCCGGGACGCCCTTGGGGAAAAACTGTTTTTT. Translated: CSGRDALGEKLFF. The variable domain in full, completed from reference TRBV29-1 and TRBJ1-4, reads SAVISQKPSRDICQRGTSLTIQCQVDSQVTMMFWYRQQPGQSLTLIATANQGSEATYESGFVIDKFPISRPNLTFSTLTVSNMSPEDSSIYLCSGRDALGEKLFFGSGTQLSVL.

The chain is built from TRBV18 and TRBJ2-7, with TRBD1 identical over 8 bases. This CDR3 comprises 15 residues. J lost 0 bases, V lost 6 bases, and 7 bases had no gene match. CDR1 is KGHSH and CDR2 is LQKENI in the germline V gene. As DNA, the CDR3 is TGTGCCAGCTCCCCCAGGGGGACAGGCTCCTACGAGCAGTACTTC. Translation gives CASSPRGTGSYEQYF.

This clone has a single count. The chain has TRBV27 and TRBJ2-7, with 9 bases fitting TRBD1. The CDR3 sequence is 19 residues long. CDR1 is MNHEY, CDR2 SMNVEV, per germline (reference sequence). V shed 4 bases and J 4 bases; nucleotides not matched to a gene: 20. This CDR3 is CASSSAGVSGTGFQYEQYF. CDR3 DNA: TGTGCCAGCAGTTCCGCTGGGGTTTCTGGGACAGGGTTCCAATACGAGCAGTACTTC.

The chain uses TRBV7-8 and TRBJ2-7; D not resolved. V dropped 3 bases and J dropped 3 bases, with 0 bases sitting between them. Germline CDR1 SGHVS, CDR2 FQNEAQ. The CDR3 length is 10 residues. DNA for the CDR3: TGTGCCAGCAGCTTCTACGAGCAGTACTTC. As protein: CASSFYEQYF. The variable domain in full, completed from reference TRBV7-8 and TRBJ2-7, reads GAGVSQSPRYKVAKRGQDVALRCDPISGHVSLFWYQQALGQGPEFLTYFQNEAQLDKSGLPSDRFFAERPEGSVSTLKIQRTQQEDSAVYLCASSFYEQYFGPGTRLTVT.

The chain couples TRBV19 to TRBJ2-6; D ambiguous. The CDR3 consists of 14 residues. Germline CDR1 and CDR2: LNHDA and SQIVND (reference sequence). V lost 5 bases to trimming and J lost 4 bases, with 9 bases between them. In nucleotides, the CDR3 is TGTGCCAGTAGTTCTCACCCGGGGGCCAACGTCCTGACTTTC. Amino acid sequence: CASSSHPGANVLTF.

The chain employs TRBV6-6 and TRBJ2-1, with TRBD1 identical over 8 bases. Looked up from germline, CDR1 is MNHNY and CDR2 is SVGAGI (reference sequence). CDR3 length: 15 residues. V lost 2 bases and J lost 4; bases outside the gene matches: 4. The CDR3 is CASSYRGQVYNEQFF. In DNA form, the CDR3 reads TGTGCCAGCAGTTACCGGGGACAGGTATACAATGAGCAGTTCTTC.

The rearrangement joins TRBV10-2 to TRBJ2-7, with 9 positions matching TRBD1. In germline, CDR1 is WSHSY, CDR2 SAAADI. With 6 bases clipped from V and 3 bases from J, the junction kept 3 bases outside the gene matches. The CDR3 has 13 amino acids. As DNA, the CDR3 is TGCGCCAGCAGGGGACAGGGACTCTACGAGCAGTACTTC. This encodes CASRGQGLYEQYF.

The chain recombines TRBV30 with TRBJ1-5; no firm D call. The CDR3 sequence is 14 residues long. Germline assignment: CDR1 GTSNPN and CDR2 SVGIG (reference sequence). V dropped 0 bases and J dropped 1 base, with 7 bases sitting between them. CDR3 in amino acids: CAWSVLASNQPQHF. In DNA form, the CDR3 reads TGTGCCTGGAGTGTTTTGGCAAGCAATCAGCCCCAGCATTTT.

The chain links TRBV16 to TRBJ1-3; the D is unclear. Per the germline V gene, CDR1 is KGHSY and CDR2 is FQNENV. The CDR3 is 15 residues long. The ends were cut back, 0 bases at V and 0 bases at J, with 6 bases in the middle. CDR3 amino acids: CASSQSQASGNTIYF. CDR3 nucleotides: TGTGCCAGCAGCCAATCTCAAGCCTCTGGAAACACCATATATTTT. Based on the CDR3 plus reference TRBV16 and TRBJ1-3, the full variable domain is GEEVAQTPKHLVRGEGQKAKLYCAPIKGHSYVFWYQQVLKNEFKFLISFQNENVFDETGMPKERFSAKCLPNSPCSLEIQATKLEDSAVYFCASSQSQASGNTIYFGEGSWLTVV.

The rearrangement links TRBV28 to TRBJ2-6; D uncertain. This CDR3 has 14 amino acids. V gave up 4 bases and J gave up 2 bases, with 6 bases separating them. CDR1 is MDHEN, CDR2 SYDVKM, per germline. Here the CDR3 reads CASSSLTGANVLTF. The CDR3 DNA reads TGTGCCAGCAGTTCCCTCACTGGGGCCAACGTCCTGACTTTC.

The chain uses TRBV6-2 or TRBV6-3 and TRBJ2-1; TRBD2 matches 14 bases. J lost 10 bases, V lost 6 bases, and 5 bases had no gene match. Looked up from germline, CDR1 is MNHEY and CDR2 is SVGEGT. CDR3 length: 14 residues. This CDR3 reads CASSAGTSGREQFF. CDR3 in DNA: TGTGCCAGCAGCGCCGGGACTAGCGGGAGAGAGCAGTTCTTC.

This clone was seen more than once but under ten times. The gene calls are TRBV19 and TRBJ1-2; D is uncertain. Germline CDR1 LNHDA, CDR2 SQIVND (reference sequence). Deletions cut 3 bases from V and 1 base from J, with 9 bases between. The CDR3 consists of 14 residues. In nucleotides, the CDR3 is TGTGCCAGTAGTATTGATGGCGATAACTATGGCTACACCTTC. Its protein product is CASSIDGDNYGYTF.